The TCR beta chain described here comes from a study of Graves' ophthalmopathy and Graves' hyperthyroidism (dated by TCRdb to 2016 to 2019). With regard to the full study: Peripheral blood was collected at initial diagnosis, prior to any treatment. The study used TCR beta repertoire signatures to distinguish Graves' ophthalmopathy from Graves' hyperthyroidism and to predict progression to ophthalmopathy. In total, around 140 blood samples were TCR-sequenced: around 42 ophthalmopathy, 75 hyperthyroidism and approximately 17 hyperthyroidism-to-ophthalmopathy patients. To explore V-J signatures that separate ophthalmopathy from hyperthyroidism, a discovery set of about 100 patients was enrolled, consisting of about 45 with ophthalmopathy and approximately 60 with stable hyperthyroidism. An independent validation cohort was composed of fewer than 20 hyperthyroidism patients and 17 patients who later progressed from hyperthyroidism to ophthalmopathy. In over 5 hyperthyroidism patients, the T-cell repertoire of thyroid tissue was compared with the T-cell repertoire of blood. After sampling, hyperthyroidism patients received methimazole starting at 30 mg daily, and ophthalmopathy patients received high-dose intravenous methylprednisolone. The 100 or so discovery patients were randomly split 7:3 into training and test sets.

Measured from the cysteine to the phenylalanine, the CDR3 is 12 residues long. Of the read, only the CDR3 DNA is kept; its 36 bases are in frame from base 1. CDR1 and CDR2 were assigned from the germline V gene (reference sequence) as DFQATT and SNEGSKA. V is reduced by 3 bases and J by 11 bases, leaving a spacing of 14 bases between them. TCR beta CDR3 regions were amplified from RNA transcripts for repertoire sequencing. A first-round RT-PCR used HTBI primers with the Qiagen OneStep RT-PCR kit, followed by a second-round multiplex PCR, size selection and purification. The libraries underwent paired-end sequencing with 100 bp reads on an Illumina HiSeq2000. As for the original processing: SOAPnuke was used to process the reads, removing any read that contained adapters or uncalled bases, had a mean Phred below 15, or lacked an exact match to the constant primer or identifier. COPE v1.2.5 was used to merge high-quality paired reads. Each unique nucleotide sequence was treated as a clonotype, and MiTCR v1.1 was used to align the clonotypes to the IMGT TRB V, D and J references. The analysis was limited to V-J combinations with a frequency above 0.0001, which together covered approximately 99% of the repertoires. A TCR clonal expansion and chaos score per V-J combination was defined as the ratio of F50 clonal expansion to chaos observed in the TCRdist matrix. Features were reduced by Welch's t-statistics and random forest to 10 to 15 V-J combinations, which fed a naive Bayes classifier. The similarity between thyroid and blood repertoires was quantified using the Morisita-Horn index. TCRdb trimmed the raw reads at Q25, called clones with MiXCR and kept productive beta chains. When rows share a CDR3 protein, they turn into one entry using the most common DNA and genes. TCRdb, not the authors, supplied the V and J calls. The sample records 150,000 to 200,000 distinct CDR3 sequences, around 39% of which are singletons. The ten largest clones represent approximately 8.9% of the sample.

The investigation overall reported the following: Sample size was not predetermined statistically, and investigators were not blinded to group allocation. In validation, the model predicted ophthalmopathy progression with 70.59% sensitivity and less than 80% specificity; fewer than 15 predicted patients were CT-confirmed with GO in a median of around 6.5 months. The 13-signature model separated ophthalmopathy from stable hyperthyroidism with 85% to 90% sensitivity and about 84% specificity in cross-validation, and 80%/75% in the test set. Most of the expanded thyroid clonotypes with a frequency above 0.001 were also detected in blood, and it was suggested that the thyroid immune response may be reflected by blood repertoires.

For this clonotype: It has no known antigen specificity. Base quality data are lacking; no much larger clone is found one base away.

The ophthalmopathy patients had moderately to severely active disease, with a Clinical Activity Score of 3 or higher, a NOSPECS grade of 4 or higher, and a disease duration of less than 3 months. Patients were excluded if they had other autoimmune diseases, uncontrolled infections, pregnancy or lactation. Diagnosis relied on clinical symptoms, serum thyroxine, TRAb, thyroid ultrasound and orbital computed tomography. PBMCs were isolated from 7.5 to 10 ml of fresh peripheral blood by Ficoll-Paque density gradient centrifugation. Total RNA was extracted with Trizol reagent and quality-checked on an Agilent 2100 Bioanalyzer.

The rearranged chain carries TRBV20-1 and TRBJ2-4, and perhaps TRBD2 as D gene, on 6 matching bases. The sample comprised peripheral blood. The TCR was taken from a man aged 25 to 45 with Graves' ophthalmopathy. Donor details come from another sample of the same person, matched by shared clones. The nucleotide sequence is given as TGCAGTGCTAGCCTTGGGGACTCTTTTCAGTACTTC. The encoded protein is CSASLGDSFQYF.